The rows below give T cell receptor beta chains drawn from one sample of a study of Ad26.COV2.S vaccination and SARS-CoV-2 variants. Libraries were prepared by immunoSEQ multiplex PCR; TCRdb keeps only in-frame clonotypes and omits some of them. The sample lists about 350,000 clones, about 88% occurring once. The input for sequencing was peripheral blood, taken in a trial of Ad26.COV2.S vaccine versus placebo. The receptors were gathered from a person between 18 and 65 years old who received the Ad26.COV2.S COVID-19 vaccine or a placebo. Both conserved end residues are part of each CDR3. The D gene is left open where the match is weak.

J,D,V,CDR3
TRBJ1-5,TRBD1,TRBV30,CAWNQPRTGLVSWNQPQHF
TRBJ2-6,-,TRBV5-1,CASSLAGFGANVLTF
TRBJ1-3,TRBD1,TRBV7-9,CASSLTTGAGNTIYF
TRBJ2-7,TRBD1,TRBV27,CASSLDRGAYEQYF
TRBJ2-7,-,TRBV12-3/TRBV12-4,CASARSSYEQYF
TRBJ1-2,-,TRBV7-9,CASSLDNHYGYTF
TRBJ1-2,-,TRBV4-3,CASSQSQERAYGYTF
TRBJ2-1,-,TRBV6-5,CASRQVSYNEQFF
TRBJ2-2,-,TRBV18,CASSPPGPRQAGELFF
TRBJ1-5,TRBD1,TRBV28,CASRKQGIWAQPQHF
TRBJ1-6,-,TRBV5-6,CASSILNSPLHF
TRBJ2-1,TRBD2,TRBV2,CASSEVAGGNEQFF
TRBJ2-7,-,TRBV30,CACSRQNYEQYF